Each of the 25 T cell receptor beta chains below was sequenced from the same sample in a study of blood T cell repertoires in COVID-19. Generated by immunoSEQ multiplex PCR, the TCRdb table keeps only in-frame clones and is missing some. The table lists approximately 170,000 clones, approximately 81% of them singletons. The sample consisted of PBMCs or T cells enriched from blood (not recorded which). These receptors came from a woman in her forties or fifties who had recovered from COVID-19.

The sample holds a few counts of this clone. The V gene is TRBV7-9, the J gene TRBJ2-7, with D perhaps TRBD1 (6 bases). Looked up from germline, CDR1 is SEHNR and CDR2 is FQNEAQ (reference sequence). The CDR3 is made up of 11 amino acids. Trimming shortened V by 10 bases and J by 1 base, and 8 bases separated the two germline ends. The CDR3 bases are TGTGCCACCCAGGGGTCCTACGAGCAGTACTTC. Translation: CATQGSYEQYF.

The rearrangement joins TRBV28 to TRBJ2-2, with 13 bases fitting TRBD2. The CDR3 length is 17 residues. V gave up 3 bases and J gave up 7 bases; unmatched junction bases: 8. The germline gives CDR1 MDHEN, CDR2 SYDVKM. The CDR3 sequence: CASSFPGLAGMDGELFF. CDR3 DNA: TGTGCCAGCAGTTTCCCGGGACTAGCGGGAATGGACGGGGAGCTGTTTTTT.

The chain couples TRBV9 to TRBJ1-3, with a weak D call TRBD1 (5 bases). V dropped 5 bases and J dropped 0 bases, with 12 bases sitting between them. The germline gives CDR1 SGDLS, CDR2 YYNGEE. The CDR3 consists of 15 residues. CDR3 residues: CASSRGWDSGNTIYF. CDR3 nucleotide sequence: TGTGCCAGCAGTAGGGGTTGGGACTCTGGAAACACCATATATTTT. Using reference TRBV9 and TRBJ1-3 for the parts outside the CDR3, the full variable domain is DSGVTQTPKHLITATGQRVTLRCSPRSGDLSVYWYQQSLDQGLQFLIQYYNGEERAKGNILERFSAQQFPDLHSELNLSSLELGDSALYFCASSRGWDSGNTIYFGEGSWLTVV.

This sequence joins TRBV5-6 and TRBJ1-5, with D possibly TRBD1 on 5 matching bases. V was pared by 0 bases and J by 4 bases, with 8 bases between. CDR1 is SGHDT and CDR2 is YYEEEE in the germline V gene. The CDR3 contains 14 residues. The CDR3 sequence: CASSLGQLNQPQHF. Written as DNA, the CDR3 is TGTGCCAGCAGCTTGGGACAGTTAAATCAGCCCCAGCATTTT.

CDR3 nucleotide sequence: TGTGCCAGTACCCCCGGACAGCTGAACACTGAAGCTTTCTTT. This translates into CASTPGQLNTEAFF. The chain has TRBV19 and TRBJ1-1, with D perhaps TRBD1 (6 bases). The length of the CDR3 is 14 residues. Trimming removed 7 bases from V and 0 bases from J, with 12 bases in between. Germline V gene data show CDR1 as LNHDA and CDR2 as SQIVND (reference sequence). Variable domain in full (rest from reference TRBV19 and TRBJ1-1): DGGITQSPKYLFRKEGQNVTLSCEQNLNHDAMYWYRQDPGQGLRLIYYSQIVNDFQKGDIAEGYSVSREKKESFPLTVTSAQKNPTAFYLCASTPGQLNTEAFFGQGTRLTVV.

The chain employs TRBV11-2 and TRBJ2-1, with unresolved D. The V gene lost 2 bases and the J gene lost 0 bases, with 11 bases spanning the gap. The germline CDR1 and CDR2 sequences are SGHAT and FQNNGV. CDR3 length: 16 residues. The CDR3: CASSLKPRPSYNEQFF. Here the CDR3 DNA reads TGTGCCAGCAGCTTAAAACCTAGACCCTCCTACAATGAGCAGTTCTTC.

This clone came up a few times. This sequence joins TRBV7-2 and TRBJ1-3; D gene uncertain. Germline CDR1 reads SGHTA; CDR2 reads FQGNSA. The CDR3 consists of 15 residues. Trimming left V 4 bases short and J 0 bases short, with 10 bases between. The CDR3 here is CASSSPYISGNTIYF. CDR3 DNA sequence: TGTGCCAGCAGCTCCCCTTACATCTCTGGAAACACCATATATTTT.

The rearrangement links TRBV2 to TRBJ2-1, with D possibly TRBD2 on 6 matching bases. The germline V and J ends were trimmed by 7 bases and 8 bases, with 15 bases remaining between them. Germline V gene lookup returns CDR1 SNHLY and CDR2 FYNNEI. This CDR3 contains 13 residues. CDR3 DNA sequence: TGTGCCAGCAACTCTTTGGGACTCGATGAGCAGTTCTTC. Protein sequence: CASNSLGLDEQFF.

The CDR3 region is CASSWGDSPLHF. Here the CDR3 DNA reads TGTGCCAGCAGCTGGGGGGACTCACCCCTCCACTTT. V and J are TRBV7-9 and TRBJ1-6; tentative D call: TRBD1 (5 bases). Germline CDR1 SEHNR, CDR2 FQNEAQ (reference sequence). This CDR3 has 12 residues. V was trimmed by 4 bases and J by 10 bases, leaving 8 bases between them.

A single count supports this clone. The chain combines TRBV7-9 with TRBJ2-7, with a weak D call TRBD2 (6 bases). V was shortened by 2 bases and J by 7 bases, with 21 bases between the two germline ends. This CDR3 is 16 amino acids long. Germline values: CDR1 SEHNR, CDR2 FQNEAQ (reference sequence). DNA of the CDR3: TGTGCCAGCAGCTTAATTGCGGGACTCCCTCTGTTTGAGCAGTACTTC. This encodes CASSLIAGLPLFEQYF.

V gene TRBV27 combines with J gene TRBJ1-2; TRBD1 matches at 7 bases. This CDR3 has 13 amino acids. Germline V gives CDR1 MNHEY, CDR2 SMNVEV (reference sequence). The ends lost 4 bases at V and 8 bases at J; junction bases unmatched: 7. CDR3 amino acids: CASSSDRASGYTF. DNA of the CDR3: TGTGCCAGCAGTTCCGACAGGGCCTCGGGCTACACCTTC.

The V gene is TRBV6-5, the J gene TRBJ1-4; 10 positions agree with TRBD1. V lost 8 bases, J lost 7 bases, and 10 bases stayed unmatched. CDR3 length: 15 residues. CDR1 is MNHEY, CDR2 SVGAGI, per germline. The DNA of the CDR3 is TGTGCCAGCTCCCTGACAGGGGGCCCAGGTGAAAAACTGTTTTTT. It codes for CASSLTGGPGEKLFF.

The chain has TRBV29-1 and TRBJ2-3, with D uncertain. Germline CDR1 is SQVTM and CDR2 is ANQGSEA. Deletions cut 5 bases from V and 2 bases from J, with 17 bases between. The CDR3 has 15 residues. CDR3 nucleotide sequence: TGCAGCGTTAAGCACAGCCCCATATTCACAGATACGCAGTATTTT. Its protein product is CSVKHSPIFTDTQYF.

The chain carries TRBV7-9 and TRBJ2-5; D is possibly TRBD2 (7 bases). With 5 bases removed from V and 4 bases from J, the gap between germline ends came to 14 bases. The germline V gene encodes CDR1 SEHNR and CDR2 FQNEAQ (reference sequence). This CDR3 has 14 amino acids. This CDR3 is CASSRVRGGETQYF. Written as DNA, the CDR3 is TGTGCCAGCAGCCGCGTTAGGGGGGGAGAGACCCAGTACTTC.

The chain employs TRBV2 and TRBJ1-6, with no clear D. This CDR3 region has 12 residues. CDR1 is SNHLY, CDR2 FYNNEI, per germline. V dropped 6 bases and J dropped 10 bases, with 10 bases sitting between them. CDR3 sequence (DNA): TGTGCCAGCAGACCGACGCGGTCACCCCTCCACTTT. Its protein product is CASRPTRSPLHF.

The V call is TRBV28, the J call TRBJ2-6, with D possibly matching TRBD1 (5 bases). The V gene lost 2 bases and the J gene lost 0 bases, with 8 bases spanning the gap. Germline V gene lookup returns CDR1 MDHEN and CDR2 SYDVKM. The CDR3 is 16 residues long. The CDR3 spells CASSLDSFSGANVLTF. The CDR3 DNA is TGTGCCAGCAGTTTAGACAGCTTCTCTGGGGCCAACGTCCTGACTTTC.

The chain employs TRBV18 and TRBJ2-1; no definite D call. Trimming shortened V by 3 bases and J by 8 bases, and 11 bases separated the two germline ends. The CDR3 extends over 13 amino acids. Germline V gives CDR1 KGHSH, CDR2 LQKENI. CDR3 residues: CASSPSGGDEQFF. The CDR3 DNA is TGTGCCAGCTCACCGTCCGGCGGCGATGAGCAGTTCTTC. The whole variable domain, filled in from reference TRBV18 and TRBJ2-1, reads NAGVMQNPRHLVRRRGQEARLRCSPMKGHSHVYWYRQLPEEGLKFMVYLQKENIIDESGMPKERFSAEFPKEGPSILRIQQVVRGDSAAYFCASSPSGGDEQFFGPGTRLTVL.

The chain joins TRBV5-1 to TRBJ2-5, with TRBD2 identical over 7 bases. In germline, CDR1 is SGHRS, CDR2 YFSETQ. This CDR3 has 14 residues. Trimming took 1 base from V and 4 from J; bases not matched to a gene: 4. CDR3 sequence: CASSLSSGLETQYF. CDR3 DNA: TGCGCCAGCAGCTTGTCTAGCGGACTAGAGACCCAGTACTTC.

The rearrangement joins TRBV2 to TRBJ1-6, with D uncertain. Germline loops: CDR1 SNHLY, CDR2 FYNNEI. V lost 2 bases, J lost 9 bases, and 11 bases lay in between. CDR3 size: 14 residues. The CDR3 coding sequence is TGTGCCAGCAGTGAACGGTCCAGGTTTTCACCCCTCCACTTT. This encodes CASSERSRFSPLHF.

CDR3 sequence: CASSQLLGMNTEAFF. DNA of the CDR3: TGTGCCAGCAGCCAACTACTAGGTATGAACACTGAAGCTTTCTTT. The chain recombines TRBV4-2 with TRBJ1-1; the D is unclear. The CDR3 covers 15 residues. Trimming pared 2 bases from V and 0 bases from J, leaving 10 bases between. Germline lookup yields CDR1 LGHNA and CDR2 YNFKEQ.

In nucleotides, the CDR3 is TGTGCCAGCAGTTTACAGGGGCCGTACTACGAGCAGTACTTC. It translates to CASSLQGPYYEQYF. V is TRBV28 and J is TRBJ2-7; D might be TRBD1 (6 bases). The germline V gene encodes CDR1 MDHEN and CDR2 SYDVKM. V was pared by 2 bases and J by 3 bases, with 11 bases between. This CDR3 comprises 14 residues. The variable domain in full, completed from reference TRBV28 and TRBJ2-7, reads DVKVTQSSRYLVKRTGEKVFLECVQDMDHENMFWYRQDPGLGLRLIYFSYDVKMKEKGDIPEGYSVSREKKERFSLILESASTNQTSMYLCASSLQGPYYEQYFGPGTRLTVT.

This clone was counted between two and nine times. The chain is built from TRBV6-2 or TRBV6-3 and TRBJ1-1; tentative D call: TRBD1 (6 bases). This CDR3 region has 16 residues. V dropped 2 bases and J dropped 5 bases, with 18 bases sitting between them. CDR1 is MNHEY and CDR2 is SVGEGT in the germline V gene. The CDR3 nucleotides read TGTGCCAGCAGTTACGATGGGGGCAGGGTGAGGACTGAAGCTTTCTTT. Its protein product is CASSYDGGRVRTEAFF.

This clone rates as medium-sized. The J gene is TRBJ2-2, the V gene TRBV3-1 (or the pseudogene TRBV3-2); tentatively, D is TRBD2 (5 bases). The length of the CDR3 is 12 residues. The ends were cut back, 4 bases at V and 5 bases at J, with 5 bases in the middle. The germline V gene has CDR1 LGHDT and CDR2 YNNKEL (reference sequence). The CDR3 DNA sequence: TGTGCCAGCAGCCGGGAGACCGGGGAGCTGTTTTTT. Protein product: CASSRETGELFF.

The V call is TRBV3-1 (or the pseudogene TRBV3-2), the J call TRBJ1-6; D uncertain. Germline V lookup: CDR1 LGHDT, CDR2 YNNKEL (reference sequence). The CDR3 extends over 15 amino acids. V was cut by 1 base and J by 6 bases, with 10 bases left in between. CDR3 in amino acids: CASSQAGPSNSPLHF. The DNA for the CDR3 is TGTGCCAGCAGCCAAGCCGGTCCGAGTAATTCACCCCTCCACTTT.

The chain is built from TRBV5-6 and TRBJ2-1, with 10 bases lining up with TRBD2. CDR1 and CDR2 from the germline V gene are SGHDT and YYEEEE. The length of the CDR3 is 16 residues. The J segment lost 9 bases and the V segment lost 3 bases, leaving 12 bases of the junction unmatched. CDR3 amino acids: CASSYLTSGTPIEQFF. The CDR3 DNA follows: TGTGCCAGCAGCTACCTTACTAGCGGGACCCCGATTGAGCAGTTCTTC. The full variable domain, rest sourced from reference TRBV5-6 and TRBJ2-1, is DAGVTQSPTHLIKTRGQQVTLRCSPKSGHDTVSWYQQALGQGPQFIFQYYEEEERQRGNFPDRFSGHQFPNYSSELNVNALLLGDSALYLCASSYLTSGTPIEQFFGPGTRLTVL.